This is a list of T cell receptor beta chains from one sample in a study of blood T cell repertoires in COVID-19. TCRdb's copy holds only in-frame clones and misses some; the assay was immunoSEQ multiplex PCR. The sample holds approximately 170,000 clones, roughly 80% seen once. The specimen was PBMCs or T cells enriched from blood (not recorded which). The source is a woman aged 50 to 65 who had recovered from COVID-19. Each CDR3 is given with its conserved first and last residue. Fields, in order: J gene, D gene, clone size, V gene, CDR3 DNA, CDR3 protein. The D gene is left open where the match is weak. Part of the rows lack a size; the others show once, few, many or a class for expanded clones.

TRBJ1-1 TRBD1 - TRBV9 TGTGCCAGCAGCACCCGACAGGGGGCGCGCACTGAAGCTTTCTTT CASSTRQGARTEAFF
TRBJ2-3 - - TRBV4-3 TGCGCCAGCAGCCAGGCAGTGGCCGGAGGATCAGATACGCAGTATTTT CASSQAVAGGSDTQYF
TRBJ2-1 TRBD2 - TRBV9 TGTGCCAGCAGCCCGGGACTAGCATTATCCTACAATGAGCAGTTCTTC CASSPGLALSYNEQFF
TRBJ2-3 - - TRBV3-1/TRBV3-2 TGTGCCAGCAGCCAAGCCGACTACACAGATACGCAGTATTTT CASSQADYTDTQYF
TRBJ2-1 TRBD1 - TRBV24-1 TGTGCCACCAGTGAAGGACAGGTTAGGGGTGAGCAGTTCTTC CATSEGQVRGEQFF
TRBJ1-1 - - TRBV5-1 TGCGCCAGCAGCCCCGTCAGCAGGGCTCTGAACACTGAAGCTTTCTTT CASSPVSRALNTEAFF
TRBJ1-1 - - TRBV7-3 TGTGCCAGCAGCCCAGATTCGTACACTGAAGCTTTCTTT CASSPDSYTEAFF
TRBJ1-2 TRBD1 - TRBV11-2 TGTGCCAGCAGCTTCGACAGGGCCTATGGCTACACCTTC CASSFDRAYGYTF
TRBJ1-2 - - TRBV28 TGTGCCAGCAGTGCCCGGACAGCCTATGGCTACACCTTC CASSARTAYGYTF
TRBJ2-3 TRBD2 - TRBV14 TGTGCCAGCAGCCAAACTAGCGGGGGAGCAGATACGCAGTATTTT CASSQTSGGADTQYF
TRBJ2-1 - - TRBV30 TGTGCCTGGGCGCGGGGCCGGAGGGTCAATGAGCAGTTCTTC CAWARGRRVNEQFF
TRBJ2-1 TRBD2 - TRBV6-5 TGTGCCAGCAGTAAACTAGCGGGGGACAATGAGCAGTTCTTC CASSKLAGDNEQFF
TRBJ2-2 TRBD1 - TRBV11-2 TGTGCCAGCAGCTTAGGACGGGACAGGTCCTACACCGGGGAGCTGTTTTTT CASSLGRDRSYTGELFF
TRBJ2-3 - - TRBV5-8 TGTGCCAGCAGCCAAGGACATCTTAGCACAGATACGCAGTATTTT CASSQGHLSTDTQYF
TRBJ2-5 - - TRBV2 TGTGCCAGCAGTGCGGGCAGGGGTGGTTATCAAGAGACCCAGTACTTC CASSAGRGGYQETQYF
TRBJ2-1 - once TRBV25-1 TGTGCCAGCAGTGCCCGGGGATTGAGCTCCTACAATGAGCAGTTCTTC CASSARGLSSYNEQFF
TRBJ2-2 - - TRBV24-1 TGTGCCACCACTAGCGACAACACCGGGGAGCTGTTTTTT CATTSDNTGELFF